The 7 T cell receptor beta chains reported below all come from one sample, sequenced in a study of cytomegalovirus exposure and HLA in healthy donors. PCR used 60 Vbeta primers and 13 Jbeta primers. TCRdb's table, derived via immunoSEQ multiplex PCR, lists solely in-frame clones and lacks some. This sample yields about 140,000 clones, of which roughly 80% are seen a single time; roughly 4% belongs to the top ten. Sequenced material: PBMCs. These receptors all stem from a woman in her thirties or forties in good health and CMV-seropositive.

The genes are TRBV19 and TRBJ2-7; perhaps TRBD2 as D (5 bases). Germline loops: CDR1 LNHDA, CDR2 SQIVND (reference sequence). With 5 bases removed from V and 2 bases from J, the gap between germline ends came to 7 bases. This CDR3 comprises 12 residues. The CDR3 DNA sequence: TGTGCCAGTAGTTCCGGGACCTACGAGCAGTACTTC. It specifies CASSSGTYEQYF.

The CDR3 loop is CASSRTGYEQYF. In DNA form, the CDR3 reads TGTGCCAGCAGCCGGACAGGGTACGAGCAGTACTTC. The V gene is TRBV27, the J gene TRBJ2-5; 8 bases are a match to TRBD1. Near its end, the DNA agrees better with TRBJ2-7, so the J call may be wrong. CDR3 length equals 12 residues. The germline gives CDR1 MNHEY, CDR2 SMNVEV (reference sequence).

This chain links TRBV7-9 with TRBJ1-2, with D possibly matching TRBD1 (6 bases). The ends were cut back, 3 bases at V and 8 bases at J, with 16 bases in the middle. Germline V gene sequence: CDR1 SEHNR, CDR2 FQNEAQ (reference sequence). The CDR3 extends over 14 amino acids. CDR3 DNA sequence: TGTGCCAGCAGCTTGGAGACACCGGGGGGCGGCTACACCTTC. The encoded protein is CASSLETPGGGYTF.

CDR3 residues: CASSLGTGGSYEQYF. The CDR3 bases are TGCGCCAGCAGCTTGGGGACAGGGGGCAGCTACGAGCAGTACTTC. V is TRBV5-1 and J is TRBJ2-5; 11 bases fit TRBD1. The J call may be faulty, since TRBJ2-7 better matches the DNA end. This CDR3 contains 15 residues. Germline loops: CDR1 SGHRS, CDR2 YFSETQ.

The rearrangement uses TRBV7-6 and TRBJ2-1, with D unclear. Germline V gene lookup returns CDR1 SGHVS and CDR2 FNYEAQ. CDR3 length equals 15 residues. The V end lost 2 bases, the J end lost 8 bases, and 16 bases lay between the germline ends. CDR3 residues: CASSLTRLFSDEQFF. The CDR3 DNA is TGTGCCAGCAGCTTAACTCGGCTCTTCAGCGATGAGCAGTTCTTC.

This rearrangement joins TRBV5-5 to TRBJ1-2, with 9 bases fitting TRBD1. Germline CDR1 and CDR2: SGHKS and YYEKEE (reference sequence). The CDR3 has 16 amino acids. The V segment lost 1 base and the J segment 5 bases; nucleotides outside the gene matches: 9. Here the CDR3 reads CASSLSGTGSGYGYTF. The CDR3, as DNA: TGTGCCAGCAGCTTGTCAGGGACAGGGAGCGGGTATGGCTACACCTTC.

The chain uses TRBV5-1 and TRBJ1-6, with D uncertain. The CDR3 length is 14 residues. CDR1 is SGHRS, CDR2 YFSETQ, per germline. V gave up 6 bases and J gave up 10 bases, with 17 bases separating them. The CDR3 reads CASTVGSLGSPLHF. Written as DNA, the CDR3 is TGCGCCAGCACCGTGGGGAGTTTGGGGTCACCCCTCCACTTT.